This T cell receptor beta chain was captured in a study of blood T cell repertoires in COVID-19. Background on the study: Specimens from acute and convalescent COVID-19 originated in the United States, Italy and Spain. Sources were T cells, B-cell-depleted T cells, or PBMCs; the material itself was cDNA or gDNA.

Under the authors' procedure: How many nucleated cells were present was estimated from reference gene primer amplification. Produced via immunoSEQ multiplex PCR; TCRdb's table is partial and in-frame only. V, J and clone size are taken as reported in that table, and D and trimming were inferred from the DNA itself. The sample lists around 300,000 clones; roughly 85% were seen once. With 5 bases clipped from V and 5 bases from J, the junction kept 4 bases outside the gene matches. Germline V gene data show CDR1 as KGHDR and CDR2 as SFDVKD. The CDR3 is 15 residues long. The chain is built from TRBV24-1 and TRBJ2-2, with 10 bases fitting TRBD1. This receptor was obtained from a human donor in a cohort sampled during active COVID-19. Material for sequencing was peripheral blood. The DNA of the CDR3 is TGTGCCACCAGTGGACAGGGGGCTGGTACCGGGGAGCTGTTTTTT. Translated, it gives CATSGQGAGTGELFF.